This T cell receptor beta chain was identified in a study of blood T cell repertoires in COVID-19. About the study: Acute-phase and convalescent COVID-19 samples originated in the United States, Italy and Spain. The analysed material was cDNA or gDNA that came from T cells, B-cell-depleted T cells, or PBMCs.

The CDR3 spans 16 residues. The V end was cut by 3 bases, the J end by 2 bases, with 16 bases between. The V gene's germline CDR1 is LGHDT and CDR2 YNNKEL (reference sequence). In the original analysis: Amplifying reference gene primers gave estimates of nucleated cell counts. Measured with immunoSEQ multiplex PCR; TCRdb has only the in-frame clones, and not every one. V and J calls and clone size are copied from that table; D and trimming were computed from the DNA. The data show about 50,000 clones, around 90% seen once. This rearrangement joins TRBV3-1 (or the pseudogene TRBV3-2) to TRBJ1-1; D is perhaps TRBD1 (5 bases). The sequenced sample was peripheral blood. This TCR came from a human donor in a cohort sampled during active COVID-19. CDR3 sequence reads: CASSHLPRQRNTEAFF. As DNA, the CDR3 is TGTGCCAGCAGCCATCTACCCCGACAGCGTAACACTGAAGCTTTCTTT.